The entry below gives a single T cell receptor beta chain sequence along with its context. The antigen remains undetermined. The CDR3 has 15 amino acids. V shed 0 bases, J shed 6 bases, and the junction held 3 bases outside the gene matches. Germline CDR1 is MGHRA and CDR2 is YSYEKL. The sequenced template was RNA, covering the TCR beta CDR3 region. The workflow started with a first-round RT-PCR run with HTBI primers and then moved on to a second-round multiplex PCR. TCRdb reanalysed the multiplex PCR reads using MiXCR and keeps one entry per CDR3 protein. The sample records a few hundred thousand distinct CDR3 sequences, over 20% being singletons. The data are from a study of Graves' ophthalmopathy and Graves' hyperthyroidism. Study-wide findings and caveats: For predicting ophthalmopathy progression, the model had roughly 70% sensitivity and roughly 72% specificity. Most expanded clonotypes in thyroid above 0.001 frequency also showed up in blood.

Cases classed as stable hyperthyroidism had no ophthalmopathy within 18 months of follow-up. The chain couples TRBV4-1 to TRBJ1-5; 9 bases fit TRBD1. Sequenced: peripheral blood. This receptor was taken from a woman aged 18-29 years with stable Graves' hyperthyroidism. This chain's CDR3 is CASSQEGQGIQPQHF. The CDR3 DNA reads as TGCGCCAGCAGCCAAGAAGGACAGGGGATTCAGCCCCAGCATTTT.